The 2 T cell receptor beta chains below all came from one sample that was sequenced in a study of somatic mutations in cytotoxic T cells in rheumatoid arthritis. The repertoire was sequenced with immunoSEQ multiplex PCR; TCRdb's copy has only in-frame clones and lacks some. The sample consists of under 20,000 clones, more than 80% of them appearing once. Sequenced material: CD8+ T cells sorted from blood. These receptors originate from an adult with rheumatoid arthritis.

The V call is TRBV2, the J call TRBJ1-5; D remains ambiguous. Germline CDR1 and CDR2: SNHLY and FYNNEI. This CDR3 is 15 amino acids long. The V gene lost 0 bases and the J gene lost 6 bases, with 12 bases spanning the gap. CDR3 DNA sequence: TGTGCCAGCAGTGAAGCAGCGGTAGGCTTTCAGCCCCAGCATTTT. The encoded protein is CASSEAAVGFQPQHF.

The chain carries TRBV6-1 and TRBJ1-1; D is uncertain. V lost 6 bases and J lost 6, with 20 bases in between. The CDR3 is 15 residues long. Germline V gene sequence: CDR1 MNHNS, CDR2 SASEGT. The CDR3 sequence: CASRVGVTNIAEAFF. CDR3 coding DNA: TGTGCCAGCAGGGTTGGGGTCACGAATATTGCTGAAGCTTTCTTT.